This is a list of T cell receptor beta chains from one sample in a study of cytomegalovirus exposure and HLA in healthy donors. Sequencing used immunoSEQ multiplex PCR; TCRdb keeps in-frame clones, though not all of them. Of 150,000 to 200,000 clones listed, approximately 80% are singletons. Sequencing was carried out using PBMCs. The receptors were gathered from a man aged 18 to 30 in good health and CMV-seropositive. Each CDR3 is given with its conserved first and last residue. The D gene is left open where the match is weak. Clone size is given for some rows only: seen once, a few or many times, or a class if the clone is expanded.

TRBV6-1	15	TRBD2	once	TRBJ2-3	CASSALAAGPDTQYF	TGTGCCAGCAGTGCTCTAGCGGCGGGCCCAGATACGCAGTATTTT
TRBV28	16	.	.	TRBJ1-1	CASSLLLAAAHAEAFF	TGTGCCAGCAGTTTGTTGTTAGCGGCAGCTCATGCTGAAGCTTTCTTT
TRBV5-6	15	.	many	TRBJ2-5	CASTFRRVWEETQYF	TGTGCCAGCACCTTCCGCAGGGTATGGGAAGAGACCCAGTACTTC
TRBV9	16	.	.	TRBJ2-5	CASSVGSGRNQETQYF	TGTGCCAGCAGCGTAGGTTCAGGGAGGAATCAAGAGACCCAGTACTTC
TRBV30	15	TRBD2	.	TRBJ2-3	CAWNSGRAGTDTQYF	TGTGCCTGGAACAGCGGGAGGGCCGGCACAGATACGCAGTATTTT
TRBV27	17	.	.	TRBJ1-1	CASTDWGGVGANAEAFF	TGTGCCAGCACCGATTGGGGGGGGGTGGGGGCGAATGCTGAAGCTTTCTTT
TRBV7-6	16	TRBD2	.	TRBJ2-2	CASALAGGANTGELFF	TGTGCCAGCGCCTTAGCGGGAGGCGCGAACACCGGGGAGCTGTTTTTT
TRBV29-1	15	TRBD2	.	TRBJ2-3	CSVEELAGVGDTQYF	TGCAGCGTTGAAGAGCTAGCGGGAGTCGGAGATACGCAGTATTTT
TRBV30	15	TRBD2	.	TRBJ2-7	CAWDKIPGLASEQYF	TGTGCCTGGGACAAGATCCCGGGACTAGCTTCCGAGCAGTACTTC
TRBV5-5	12	.	.	TRBJ1-1	CASSGRATEAFF	TGTGCCAGCAGTGGGAGGGCAACTGAAGCTTTCTTT
TRBV7-2	16	TRBD1	.	TRBJ2-7	CASSSRRQGAQEEQYF	TGTGCCAGCAGCTCGCGAAGACAGGGGGCGCAAGAGGAGCAGTACTTC
TRBV6-5	14	TRBD1	.	TRBJ2-7	CASSYRGRTYEQYF	TGTGCCAGCAGTTACAGGGGGCGGACCTACGAGCAGTACTTC
TRBV30	14	TRBD1	.	TRBJ1-3	CAWSLGQGGNTIYF	TGTGCCTGGAGTCTGGGACAGGGTGGAAACACCATATATTTT
TRBV19	13	.	once	TRBJ1-5	CASTQGQGQPQHF	TGTGCCAGTACCCAAGGGCAGGGTCAGCCCCAGCATTTT
TRBV7-3	21	TRBD1	.	TRBJ2-2	CASSSPGTGGYYFANTGELFF	TGTGCCAGCAGCTCCCCCGGGACAGGGGGTTACTATTTCGCGAACACCGGGGAGCTGTTTTTT
TRBV6-1	16	TRBD2	.	TRBJ2-4	CASSEEGAGGQNIQYF	TGTGCCAGCAGTGAAGAAGGTGCGGGGGGACAAAACATTCAGTACTTC
TRBV5-4	16	TRBD2	.	TRBJ2-1	CASSSGQGTSGTLQFF	TGTGCCAGCAGTTCCGGACAGGGAACTAGCGGGACTCTTCAGTTCTTC
TRBV5-1	15	TRBD1	.	TRBJ1-3	CASSPPGQGRNTIYF	TGCGCCAGCAGCCCCCCGGGACAGGGACGAAACACCATATATTTT
TRBV13	17	.	.	TRBJ2-3	CASSSTVGLGSPDTQYF	TGTGCCAGCAGCTCGACTGTAGGACTGGGGAGCCCAGATACGCAGTATTTT
TRBV7-8	15	TRBD2	.	TRBJ2-3	CASTPGRGITDTQYF	TGTGCCAGCACCCCGGGGAGGGGTATCACAGATACGCAGTATTTT
TRBV9	18	TRBD2	.	TRBJ2-2	CASSARTSGESNTGELFF	TGTGCCAGCAGCGCCAGAACTAGCGGGGAGTCGAACACCGGGGAGCTGTTTTTT
TRBV27	12	.	.	TRBJ2-7	CASSRQGGWQYF	TGTGCCAGCAGTAGACAGGGAGGTTGGCAGTACTTC
TRBV6-5	13	.	.	TRBJ1-1	CASSYLDSTEAFF	TGTGCCAGCAGTTATCTTGACAGTACTGAAGCTTTCTTT
TRBV29-1	13	.	.	TRBJ2-1	CSAGGLAFNEQFF	TGCAGCGCCGGAGGGCTAGCGTTCAATGAGCAGTTCTTC
TRBV9	13	.	once	TRBJ2-7	CASSPLRSYEQYF	TGTGCCAGCAGCCCACTCCGCTCCTACGAGCAGTACTTC
TRBV18	16	.	.	TRBJ1-3	CASSPSAGASGNTIYF	TGTGCCAGCTCACCCTCTGCAGGGGCTTCTGGAAACACCATATATTTT
TRBV29-1	15	TRBD1	.	TRBJ1-2	CSVEGTARSGYGYTF	TGCAGCGTTGAGGGGACAGCCAGATCCGGATATGGCTACACCTTC
TRBV9	16	.	few	TRBJ2-1	CASSVGVPRTYNEQFF	TGTGCCAGCAGCGTAGGCGTGCCTAGGACCTACAATGAGCAGTTCTTC
TRBV6-6	15	.	.	TRBJ2-7	CASSYTPRTEYEQYF	TGTGCCAGCAGTTACACACCCCGGACAGAATACGAGCAGTACTTC
TRBV6-5	15	TRBD1	.	TRBJ2-7	CASSTSGGASYEQYF	TGTGCCAGCAGTACCTCAGGGGGCGCATCCTACGAGCAGTACTTC
TRBV28	16	TRBD1	.	TRBJ1-1	CASSPTTGGMNTEAFF	TGTGCCAGCAGTCCCACGACAGGGGGAATGAACACTGAAGCTTTCTTT
TRBV5-1	13	TRBD1	.	TRBJ2-4	CASSPGQGYIQYF	TGCGCCAGCAGCCCCGGACAGGGATACATTCAGTACTTC
TRBV7-2	16	TRBD1	.	TRBJ2-5	CASSSPHAGGLGTQYF	TGTGCCAGCAGCTCACCCCACGCAGGGGGCTTGGGGACCCAGTACTTC
TRBV29-1	14	TRBD1	.	TRBJ2-2	CSARGTGETGELFF	TGCAGCGCCCGGGGGACAGGGGAAACCGGGGAGCTGTTTTTT
TRBV7-9	15	TRBD1	.	TRBJ1-4	CASSSPGTGNEKLFF	TGTGCCAGCAGCTCCCCCGGGACAGGGAACGAAAAACTGTTTTTT
TRBV19	13	TRBD1	few	TRBJ2-7	CASKRTGDAEQYF	TGTGCCAGTAAGCGGACAGGGGACGCCGAGCAGTACTTC
TRBV18	14	.	once	TRBJ2-1	CASSPIRDHNEQFF	TGTGCCAGCTCACCCATTCGGGATCACAATGAGCAGTTCTTC
TRBV19	15	.	.	TRBJ2-7	CASSIFGGRGYEQYF	TGTGCCAGTAGTATTTTTGGCGGCCGCGGCTACGAGCAGTACTTC
TRBV30	16	.	.	TRBJ2-5	CAWSVLPRSGRETQYF	TGTGCCTGGAGTGTACTCCCCCGGAGTGGAAGAGAGACCCAGTACTTC
TRBV4-1	17	.	.	TRBJ1-1	CASSQSLTGRVSTEAFF	TGCGCCAGCAGCCAAAGCCTCACAGGAAGGGTCTCCACTGAAGCTTTCTTT
TRBV9	14	.	.	TRBJ2-1	CASSVNGGYNEQFF	TGTGCCAGCAGCGTAAACGGGGGATACAATGAGCAGTTCTTC
TRBV6-5	15	TRBD2	.	TRBJ2-7	CASNGPGLAVYEQYF	TGTGCCAGCAATGGGCCGGGACTAGCGGTCTACGAGCAGTACTTC
TRBV19	15	TRBD1	.	TRBJ2-7	CASRVQGEGEIEQYF	TGTGCCAGTAGAGTACAGGGGGAAGGTGAAATCGAGCAGTACTTC
TRBV6-5	13	.	.	TRBJ1-4	CASSYGAGEKLFF	TGTGCCAGCAGTTACGGGGCAGGGGAAAAACTGTTTTTT
TRBV11-2	16	.	.	TRBJ1-3	CASSLLGATSGNTIYF	TGTGCCAGCAGCTTACTGGGGGCTACCTCTGGAAACACCATATATTTT
TRBV19	13	TRBD1	.	TRBJ2-7	CASTTGQGAEQYF	TGTGCCAGTACCACGGGACAGGGGGCCGAGCAGTACTTC
TRBV7-6	15	TRBD1	many	TRBJ1-5	CASSLGGGKGQPQHF	TGTGCCAGCAGCTTAGGAGGGGGCAAGGGTCAGCCCCAGCATTTT
TRBV5-8	15	.	.	TRBJ1-5	CASSLTEQPNQPQHF	TGTGCCAGCAGCTTGACTGAACAGCCAAATCAGCCCCAGCATTTT
TRBV11-2	15	.	once	TRBJ2-5	CASSLVRGPPETQYF	TGTGCCAGCAGCTTAGTACGGGGTCCGCCAGAGACCCAGTACTTC
TRBV19	14	TRBD2	.	TRBJ2-5	CASRETGGRETQYF	TGTGCAAGTCGAGAAACGGGAGGGAGAGAGACCCAGTACTTC